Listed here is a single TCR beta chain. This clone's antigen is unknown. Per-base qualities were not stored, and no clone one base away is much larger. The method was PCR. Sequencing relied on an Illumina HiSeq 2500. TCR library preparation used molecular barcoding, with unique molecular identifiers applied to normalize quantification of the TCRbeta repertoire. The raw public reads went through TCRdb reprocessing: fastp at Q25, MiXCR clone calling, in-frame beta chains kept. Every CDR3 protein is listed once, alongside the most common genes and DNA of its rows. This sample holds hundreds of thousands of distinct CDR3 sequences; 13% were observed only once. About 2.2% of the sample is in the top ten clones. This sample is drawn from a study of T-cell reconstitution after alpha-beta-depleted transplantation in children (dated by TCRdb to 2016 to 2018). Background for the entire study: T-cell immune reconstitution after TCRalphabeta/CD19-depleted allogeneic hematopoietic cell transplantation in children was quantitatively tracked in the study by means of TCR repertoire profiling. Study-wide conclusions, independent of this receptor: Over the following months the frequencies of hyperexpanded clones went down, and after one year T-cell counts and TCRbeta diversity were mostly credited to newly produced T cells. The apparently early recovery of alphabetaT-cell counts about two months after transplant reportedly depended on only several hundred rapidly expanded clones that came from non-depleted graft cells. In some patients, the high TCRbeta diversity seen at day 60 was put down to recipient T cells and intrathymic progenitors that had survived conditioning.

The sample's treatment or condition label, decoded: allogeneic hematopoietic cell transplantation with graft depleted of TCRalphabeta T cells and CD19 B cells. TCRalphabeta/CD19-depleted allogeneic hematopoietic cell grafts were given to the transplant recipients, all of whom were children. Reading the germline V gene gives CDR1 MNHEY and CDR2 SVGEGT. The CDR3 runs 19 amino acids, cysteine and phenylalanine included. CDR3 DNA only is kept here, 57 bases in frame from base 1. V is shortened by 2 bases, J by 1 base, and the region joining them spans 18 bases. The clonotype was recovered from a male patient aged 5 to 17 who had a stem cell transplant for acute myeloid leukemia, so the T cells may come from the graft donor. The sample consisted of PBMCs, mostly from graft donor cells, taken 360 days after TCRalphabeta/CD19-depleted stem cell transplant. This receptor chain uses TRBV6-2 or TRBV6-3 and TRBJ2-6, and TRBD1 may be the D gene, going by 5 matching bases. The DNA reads TGTGCCAGCAGTTACAGGGGATGGACATCTACTTCTGGGGCCAACGTCCTGACTTTC. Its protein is CASSYRGWTSTSGANVLTF.